This record covers a single T cell receptor beta chain. This clonotype was recorded many times. No cognate antigen has been identified for it. Qualities for individual bases were not recorded, and no much larger clone is one base off. The TCR beta CDR3 regions were amplified from RNA transcripts. For the first round of RT-PCR on the TCR CDR3, the HTBI primer set was used together with the Qiagen OneStep RT-PCR kit. Libraries were constructed in a second round of multiplex PCR, after which size selection and purification were performed. Paired-end sequencing of the libraries was performed with 100 bp reads on an Illumina HiSeq2000. The authors' pipeline ran thus. SOAPnuke was used to process the raw data, throwing out any read that contained adapters or uncalled bases, had a mean Phred below 15, or lacked an exact constant-primer or identifier match. High-quality paired reads were merged with COPE v1.2.5, and unique nucleotide sequences were defined as clonotypes. Clonotypes were aligned to IMGT TRBV, TRBD and TRBJ reference segments using MiTCR v1.1. The analysis was restricted to V-J combinations with a frequency above 0.0001, which together covered around 99% of the repertoires. The TCS score was defined as the ratio of F50 (clonal expansion) to E x V (chaos), calculated using BLOSUM62-based TCRdist between CDR3 peptides within each V-J. Welch's t-statistics and random forest reduced roughly 540 V-J features to about 13, which were used in a naive Bayes classifier (R e1071). TCRdb trimmed the raw reads at Q25, called clones with MiXCR and kept productive beta chains. Here each entry gathers all rows of one CDR3 protein and keeps the most common genes and DNA. V and J calls and clone size were set by TCRdb, not the authors. For this sample there are roughly 380,000 distinct CDR3 sequences; over 15% appear just once. 15% of the sample rests with the top ten.

This sample stems from a study of T cells in Graves' hyperthyroidism and ophthalmopathy (dated by TCRdb to between 2018 and 2021). For the wider study: Peripheral blood samples were taken at the time of initial diagnosis, prior to any treatment. A discovery cohort of approximately 100 patients, approximately 45 with Graves' ophthalmopathy and 55 to 60 with stable Graves' hyperthyroidism, was used to find distinguishing TCR V-J signatures. An independent validation cohort of around 19 hyperthyroidism patients and over 15 patients who later progressed to ophthalmopathy tested prospective prediction of ophthalmopathy. The 95 to 100 discovery patients were randomly divided into training and test sets at a 7:3 ratio. The study also compared thyroid tissue and blood T-cell repertoires from roughly 6 Graves' hyperthyroidism patients. After blood sampling, hyperthyroidism patients were treated with methimazole at a starting dose of 30 mg daily, and ophthalmopathy patients were treated with high-dose intravenous methylprednisolone. The paper reports TCR Vbeta CDR3 sequencing of some 140 peripheral blood samples: around 45 ophthalmopathy, 70 to 85 hyperthyroidism and approximately 17 progressor patients.

V loses 5 bases, J loses 0 bases, and the germline ends lie 20 bases apart. The CDR3 runs 17 amino acids, cysteine and phenylalanine included. Of the read, only the CDR3 DNA is kept; its 51 bases are in frame from base 1. Taken from the germline V gene, the CDR1 and CDR2 loops are MNHEY and SVGEGT. The investigation overall reported the following: Sample size was not statistically predetermined, and blinding of investigators to group allocation was not performed. In validation, the model predicted progression to ophthalmopathy with just under 71% sensitivity and about 72% specificity, a median of approximately 6.5 months before onset. In cross-validation, a model built on a 13 V-J signature told ophthalmopathy apart from stable hyperthyroidism with just under 90% sensitivity and around 84% specificity, and in testing the same model reached 80%/75%. Most expanded thyroid clonotypes (frequency above 0.001) were also found in blood, which suggests that blood repertoires may mirror thyroid immune responses.

Moderately to severely active disease, a Clinical Activity Score of at least 3, a NOSPECS grade of at least 4, and a duration under 3 months were present in ophthalmopathy patients. Exclusion was applied to patients with uncontrolled infections, other autoimmune diseases, pregnancy or lactation. Clinical symptoms, serum thyroxine and TRAb, thyroid ultrasound, and orbital computed tomography formed the basis for the diagnoses. PBMCs were isolated from more than 8 ml of fresh peripheral blood by Ficoll-Paque density gradient centrifugation. Total RNA was extracted using Trizol reagent, and RNA quality was assessed on an Agilent 2100 Bioanalyzer.

The sequencing sample was made of blood. The receptor's source is a woman aged 40 to 50 with Graves' ophthalmopathy. The chain is encoded by TRBV6-2 or TRBV6-3 joined to TRBJ2-7; TRBD2 is possibly the D segment (5 matching bases). The sequence in DNA is TGTGCCAGCAGTGGAGGCTCGGCAGGCAGCTTCTCCTACGAGCAGTACTTC. It specifies CASSGGSAGSFSYEQYF.